This T cell receptor (beta chain) was sequenced for a study of shared clonotypes between healthy human individuals. Study results and limitations: Depth of sequencing was expected to influence donor clonotype sharing.

Assay: immunoSEQ multiplex PCR; the TCRdb copy retains only in-frame clones and omits some. This table has 2 million to 2.5 million clones, approximately 90% appearing once. There are 16 residues in the CDR3. Germline CDR1 reads MDHEN; CDR2 reads SYDVKM. V was pared by 5 bases and J by 0 bases, with 15 bases between. In regard to this clone: Its antigen is unknown.

The source of this sequence is a man between 18 and 29 years old in good health. Some clones in this sample may be carry-over from other donors' samples. The chain recombines TRBV28 with TRBJ2-3; D call uncertain. The sequencing input was naive CD4+ T cells from PBMCs. Noted subset: CD45RA+ positively selected. The DNA of the CDR3 is TGTGCCAGCAGTCCCTCGCGCCTCGGGAGCACAGATACGCAGTATTTT. It yields the protein CASSPSRLGSTDTQYF.